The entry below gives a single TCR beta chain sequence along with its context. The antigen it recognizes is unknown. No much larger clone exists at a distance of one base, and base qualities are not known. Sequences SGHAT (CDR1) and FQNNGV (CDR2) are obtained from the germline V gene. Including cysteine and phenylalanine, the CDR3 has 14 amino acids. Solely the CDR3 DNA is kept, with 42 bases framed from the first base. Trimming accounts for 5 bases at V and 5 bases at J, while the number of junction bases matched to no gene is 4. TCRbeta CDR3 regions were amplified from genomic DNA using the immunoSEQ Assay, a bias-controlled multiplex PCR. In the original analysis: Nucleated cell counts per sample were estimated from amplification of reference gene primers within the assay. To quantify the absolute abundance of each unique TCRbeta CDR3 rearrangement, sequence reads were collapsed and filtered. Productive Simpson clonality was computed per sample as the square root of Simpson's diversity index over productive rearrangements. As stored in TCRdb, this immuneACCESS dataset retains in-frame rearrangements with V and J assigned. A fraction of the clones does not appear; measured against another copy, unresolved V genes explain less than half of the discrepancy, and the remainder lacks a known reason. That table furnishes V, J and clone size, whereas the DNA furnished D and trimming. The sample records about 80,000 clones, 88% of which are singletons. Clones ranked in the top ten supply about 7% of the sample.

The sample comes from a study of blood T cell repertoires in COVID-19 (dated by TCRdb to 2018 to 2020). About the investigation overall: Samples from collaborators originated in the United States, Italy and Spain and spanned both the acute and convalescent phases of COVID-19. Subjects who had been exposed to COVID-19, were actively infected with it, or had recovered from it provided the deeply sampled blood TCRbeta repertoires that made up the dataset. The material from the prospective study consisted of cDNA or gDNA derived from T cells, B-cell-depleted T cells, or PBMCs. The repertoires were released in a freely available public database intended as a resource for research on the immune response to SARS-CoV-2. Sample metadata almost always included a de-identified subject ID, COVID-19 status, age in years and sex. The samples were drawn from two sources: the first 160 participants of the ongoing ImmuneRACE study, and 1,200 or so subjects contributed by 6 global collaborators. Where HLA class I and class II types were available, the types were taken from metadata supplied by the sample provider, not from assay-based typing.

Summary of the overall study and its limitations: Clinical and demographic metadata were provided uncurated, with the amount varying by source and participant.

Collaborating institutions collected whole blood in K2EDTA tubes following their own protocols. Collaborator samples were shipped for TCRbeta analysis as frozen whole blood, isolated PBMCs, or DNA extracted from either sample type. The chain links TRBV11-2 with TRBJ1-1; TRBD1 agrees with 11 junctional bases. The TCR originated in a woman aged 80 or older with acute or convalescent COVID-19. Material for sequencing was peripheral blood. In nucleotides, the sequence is TGTGCCAGCAGCCGGACAGGGGGCGGAACTGAAGCTTTCTTT. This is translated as CASSRTGGGTEAFF.